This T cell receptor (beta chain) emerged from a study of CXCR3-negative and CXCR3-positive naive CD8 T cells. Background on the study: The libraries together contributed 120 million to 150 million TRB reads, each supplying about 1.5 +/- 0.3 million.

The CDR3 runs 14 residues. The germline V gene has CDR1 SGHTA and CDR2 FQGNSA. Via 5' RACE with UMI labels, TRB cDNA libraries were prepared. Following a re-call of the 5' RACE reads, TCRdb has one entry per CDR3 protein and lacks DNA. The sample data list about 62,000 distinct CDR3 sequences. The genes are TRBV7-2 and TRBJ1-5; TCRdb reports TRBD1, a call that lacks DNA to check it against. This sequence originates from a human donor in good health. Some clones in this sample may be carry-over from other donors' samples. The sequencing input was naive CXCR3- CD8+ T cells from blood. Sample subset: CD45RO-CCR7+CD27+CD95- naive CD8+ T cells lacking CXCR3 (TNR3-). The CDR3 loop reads CASSATGYNQPQHF.